Sequencing of this T cell receptor beta chain was carried out in a study of blood T cell repertoires in COVID-19. Study details: Sites in the United States, Italy and Spain provided acute and convalescent COVID-19 samples. T cells, B-cell-depleted T cells, or PBMCs supplied cDNA or gDNA.

The CDR3 has 17 residues. Per germline, CDR1 MDHEN and CDR2 SYDVKM. V dropped 3 bases and J dropped 3; count of bases not matched to a gene: 9. In the original analysis: Nucleated cell counts were estimated from reference gene primer amplification. This table comes from immunoSEQ multiplex PCR, and its TCRdb copy is limited to in-frame clones, with some not included. V and J calls plus clone size are reproduced from that table; the DNA served to infer D and trimming. This table has about 220,000 clones, more than 75% appearing once. J is TRBJ2-4 and V is TRBV28; 9 bases agree with TRBD1. The TCR originated in a man aged 40-55 years with active or convalescent COVID-19. Sequences were obtained from peripheral blood. The CDR3 loop is CASSFVTGGLGKNIQYF. CDR3 nucleotides: TGTGCCAGCAGTTTTGTTACAGGGGGCTTAGGCAAAAACATTCAGTACTTC. Full variable domain (remainder filled in from reference TRBV28 and TRBJ2-4): DVKVTQSSRYLVKRTGEKVFLECVQDMDHENMFWYRQDPGLGLRLIYFSYDVKMKEKGDIPEGYSVSREKKERFSLILESASTNQTSMYLCASSFVTGGLGKNIQYFGAGTRLSVL.